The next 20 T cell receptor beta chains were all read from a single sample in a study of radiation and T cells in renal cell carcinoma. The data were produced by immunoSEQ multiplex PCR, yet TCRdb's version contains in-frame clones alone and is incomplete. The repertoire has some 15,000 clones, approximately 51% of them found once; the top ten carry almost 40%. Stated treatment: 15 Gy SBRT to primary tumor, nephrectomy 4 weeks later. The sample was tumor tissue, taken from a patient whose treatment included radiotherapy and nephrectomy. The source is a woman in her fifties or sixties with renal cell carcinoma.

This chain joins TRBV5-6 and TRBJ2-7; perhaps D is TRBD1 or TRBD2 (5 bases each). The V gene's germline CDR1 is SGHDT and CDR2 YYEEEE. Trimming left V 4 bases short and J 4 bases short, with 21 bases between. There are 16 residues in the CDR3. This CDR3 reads CASSGFLEGWTYEQYF. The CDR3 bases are TGTGCCAGCAGCGGATTTCTCGAGGGTTGGACATACGAGCAGTACTTC.

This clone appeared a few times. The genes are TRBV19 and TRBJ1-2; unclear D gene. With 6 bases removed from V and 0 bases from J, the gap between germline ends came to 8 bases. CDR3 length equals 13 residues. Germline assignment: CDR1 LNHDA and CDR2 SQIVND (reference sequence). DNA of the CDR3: TGTGCCAGTAGGTTCAGTACTAACTATGGCTACACCTTC. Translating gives CASRFSTNYGYTF.

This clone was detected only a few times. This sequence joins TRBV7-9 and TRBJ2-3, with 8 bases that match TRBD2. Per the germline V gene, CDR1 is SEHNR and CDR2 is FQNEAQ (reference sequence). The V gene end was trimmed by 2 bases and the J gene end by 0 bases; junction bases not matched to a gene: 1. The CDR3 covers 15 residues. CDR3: CASSLRLASTDTQYF. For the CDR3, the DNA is TGTGCCAGCAGCTTACGACTAGCGAGCACAGATACGCAGTATTTT.

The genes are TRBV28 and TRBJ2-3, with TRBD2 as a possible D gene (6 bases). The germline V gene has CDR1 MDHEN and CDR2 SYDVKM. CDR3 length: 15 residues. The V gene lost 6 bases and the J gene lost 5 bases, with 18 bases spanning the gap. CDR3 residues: CASSPGGLGGDTQYF. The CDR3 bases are TGTGCCAGCAGCCCAGGAGGGTTGGGGGGAGATACGCAGTATTTT. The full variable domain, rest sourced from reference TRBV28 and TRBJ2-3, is DVKVTQSSRYLVKRTGEKVFLECVQDMDHENMFWYRQDPGLGLRLIYFSYDVKMKEKGDIPEGYSVSREKKERFSLILESASTNQTSMYLCASSPGGLGGDTQYFGPGTRLTVL.

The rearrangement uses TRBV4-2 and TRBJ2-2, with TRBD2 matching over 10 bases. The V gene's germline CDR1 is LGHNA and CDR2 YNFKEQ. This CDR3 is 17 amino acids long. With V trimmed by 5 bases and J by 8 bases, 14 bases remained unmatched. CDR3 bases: TGTGCCAGCAGCTACTGGGTAGCGGGAGGCCGGGGGGGGGAGCTGTTTTTT. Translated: CASSYWVAGGRGGELFF.

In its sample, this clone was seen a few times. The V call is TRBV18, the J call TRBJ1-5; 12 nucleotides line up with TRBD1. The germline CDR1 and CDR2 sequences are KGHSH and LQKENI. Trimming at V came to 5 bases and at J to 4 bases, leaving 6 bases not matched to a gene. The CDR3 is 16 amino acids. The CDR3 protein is CASSIGTGGANQPQHF. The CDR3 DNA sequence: TGTGCCAGCTCAATTGGGACAGGGGGCGCGAATCAGCCCCAGCATTTT.

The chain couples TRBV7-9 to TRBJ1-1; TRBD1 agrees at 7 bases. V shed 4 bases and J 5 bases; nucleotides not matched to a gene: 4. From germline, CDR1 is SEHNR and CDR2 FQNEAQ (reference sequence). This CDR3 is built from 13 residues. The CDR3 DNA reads TGTGCCAGCAGCTCGACAGGGAGGACTGAAGCTTTCTTT. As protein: CASSSTGRTEAFF.

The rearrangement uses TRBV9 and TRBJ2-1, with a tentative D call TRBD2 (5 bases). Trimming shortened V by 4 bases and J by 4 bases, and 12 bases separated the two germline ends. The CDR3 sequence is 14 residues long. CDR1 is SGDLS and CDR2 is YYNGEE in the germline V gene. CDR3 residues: CASSQAGRYNEQFF. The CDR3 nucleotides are TGTGCCAGCAGCCAGGCGGGTAGGTACAATGAGCAGTTCTTC.

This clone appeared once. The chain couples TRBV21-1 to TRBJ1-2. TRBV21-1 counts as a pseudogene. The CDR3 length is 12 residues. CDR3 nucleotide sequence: TGTGCCAGCAGCGTCGGGGCCTATGGCTACACCTTC. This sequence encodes CASSVGAYGYTF.

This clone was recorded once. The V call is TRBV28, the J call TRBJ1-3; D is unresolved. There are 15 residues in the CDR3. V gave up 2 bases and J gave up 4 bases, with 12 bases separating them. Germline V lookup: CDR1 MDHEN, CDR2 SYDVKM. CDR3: CASSLVGADGNTIYF. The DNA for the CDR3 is TGTGCCAGCAGTTTAGTGGGAGCGGACGGAAACACCATATATTTT.

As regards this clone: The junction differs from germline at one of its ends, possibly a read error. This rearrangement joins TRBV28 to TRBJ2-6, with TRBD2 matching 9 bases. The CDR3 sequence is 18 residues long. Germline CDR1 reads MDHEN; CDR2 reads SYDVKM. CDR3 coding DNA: TGTGCCCGCAGCAGGCGGGGGGGATTTAACTCTGGGGCCAACGTCCTGACTTTC. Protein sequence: CARSRRGGFNSGANVLTF.

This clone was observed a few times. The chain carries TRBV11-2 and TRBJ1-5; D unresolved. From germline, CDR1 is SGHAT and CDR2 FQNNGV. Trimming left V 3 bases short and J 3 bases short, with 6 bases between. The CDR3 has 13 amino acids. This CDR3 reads CASSLEYNQPQHF. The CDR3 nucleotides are TGTGCCAGCAGCTTGGAATACAATCAGCCCCAGCATTTT.

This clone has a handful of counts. The CDR3 region is CASSLLGGIQETQYF. CDR3 coding DNA: TGTGCCAGCAGCTTATTGGGGGGAATCCAAGAGACCCAGTACTTC. V usage is TRBV7-3 and J usage is TRBJ2-5, with D possibly TRBD2 on 6 matching bases. The CDR3 consists of 15 residues. The germline CDR1 and CDR2 sequences are SGHTA and FQGTGA. V dropped 2 bases and J dropped 1 base, with 11 bases sitting between them.

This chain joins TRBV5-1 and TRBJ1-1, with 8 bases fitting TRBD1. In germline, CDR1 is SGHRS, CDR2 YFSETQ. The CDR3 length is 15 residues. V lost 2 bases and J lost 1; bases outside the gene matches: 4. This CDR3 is CASSFTGGGNTEAFF. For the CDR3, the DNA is TGCGCCAGCAGCTTCACAGGGGGTGGGAACACTGAAGCTTTCTTT.

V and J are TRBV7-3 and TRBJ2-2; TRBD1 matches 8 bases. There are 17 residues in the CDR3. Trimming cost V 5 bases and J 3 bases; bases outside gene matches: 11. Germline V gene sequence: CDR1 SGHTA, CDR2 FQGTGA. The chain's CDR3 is CASSQHRDRLYTGELFF. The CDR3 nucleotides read TGTGCCAGCAGCCAACACCGGGACAGGCTTTACACCGGGGAGCTGTTTTTT. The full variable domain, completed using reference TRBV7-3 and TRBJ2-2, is GAGVSQTPSNKVTEKGKYVELRCDPISGHTALYWYRQSLGQGPEFLIYFQGTGAADDSGLPNDRFFAVRPEGSVSTLKIQRTERGDSAVYLCASSQHRDRLYTGELFFGEGSRLTVL.

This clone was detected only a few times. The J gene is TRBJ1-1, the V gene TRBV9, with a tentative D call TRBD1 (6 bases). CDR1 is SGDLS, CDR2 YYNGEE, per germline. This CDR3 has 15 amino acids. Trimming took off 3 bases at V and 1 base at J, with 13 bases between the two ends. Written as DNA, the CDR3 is TGTGCCAGCAGCGAAAGGGGGACGGCGAACACTGAAGCTTTCTTT. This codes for CASSERGTANTEAFF.

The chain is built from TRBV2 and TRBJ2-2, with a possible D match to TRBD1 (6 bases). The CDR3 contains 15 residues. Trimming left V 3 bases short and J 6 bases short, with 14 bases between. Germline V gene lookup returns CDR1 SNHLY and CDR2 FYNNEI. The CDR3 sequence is CASSDGAPGAGELFF. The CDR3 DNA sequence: TGTGCCAGCAGTGATGGGGCCCCAGGGGCCGGGGAGCTGTTTTTT.

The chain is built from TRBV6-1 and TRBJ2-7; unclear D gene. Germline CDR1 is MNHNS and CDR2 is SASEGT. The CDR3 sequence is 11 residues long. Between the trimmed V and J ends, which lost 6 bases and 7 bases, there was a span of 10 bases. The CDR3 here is CASSPGEEQYF. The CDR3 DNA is TGTGCCAGCAGCCCCGGCGAAGAGCAGTACTTC.

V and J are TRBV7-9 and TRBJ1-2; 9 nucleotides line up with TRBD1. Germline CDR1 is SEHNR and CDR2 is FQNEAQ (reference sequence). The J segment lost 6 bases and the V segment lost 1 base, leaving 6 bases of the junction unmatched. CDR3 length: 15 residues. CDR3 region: CASSLGATGGNGYTF. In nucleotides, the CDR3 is TGTGCCAGCAGCTTAGGAGCTACAGGGGGCAATGGCTACACCTTC.

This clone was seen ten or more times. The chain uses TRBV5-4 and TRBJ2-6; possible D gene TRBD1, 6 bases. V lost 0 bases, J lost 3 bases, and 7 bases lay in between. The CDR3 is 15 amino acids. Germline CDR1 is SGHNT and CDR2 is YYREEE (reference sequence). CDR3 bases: TGTGCCAGCAGCTTGGTAGGGGGTGGGGCCAACGTCCTGACTTTC. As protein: CASSLVGGGANVLTF. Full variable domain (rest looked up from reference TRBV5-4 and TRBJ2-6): ETGVTQSPTHLIKTRGQQVTLRCSSQSGHNTVSWYQQALGQGPQFIFQYYREEENGRGNFPPRFSGLQFPNYSSELNVNALELDDSALYLCASSLVGGGANVLTFGAGSRLTVL.